This T cell receptor beta chain was found in a study of beta chain features in type 1 diabetes. As regards this clone: Its antigen is not identified. Other DNA sequences from this sample encode an identical CDR3 as well.

The study, taken as a whole, reports: For Type 1 diabetes patients, all four CD4+ subsets carried TCRB CDR3s that were moderately but significantly shorter. Researchers caution that PCR might favor shorter templates, equally among patients and controls.

This CDR3 is 13 amino acids long. The germline gives CDR1 SGHRS, CDR2 YFSETQ. With 1 base removed from V and 0 bases from J, the gap between germline ends came to 4 bases. Of the isolated RNA, all was reverse transcribed, and so the sequenced material was expressed TCRB transcripts. TCRdb's table, derived via immunoSEQ multiplex PCR, lists solely in-frame clones and lacks some. The sample lists 600,000 to 700,000 clones, 12% seen once, with around 0.12% in the top ten. The rearrangement uses TRBV5-1 and TRBJ2-5, with no clear D. Material: naive CD4+ T cells from blood. This sequence was found in a man aged 25 to 45 with type 1 diabetes. The CDR3 spells CASSLPYQETQYF. CDR3 nucleotide sequence: TGCGCCAGCAGCTTGCCGTACCAAGAGACCCAGTACTTC.